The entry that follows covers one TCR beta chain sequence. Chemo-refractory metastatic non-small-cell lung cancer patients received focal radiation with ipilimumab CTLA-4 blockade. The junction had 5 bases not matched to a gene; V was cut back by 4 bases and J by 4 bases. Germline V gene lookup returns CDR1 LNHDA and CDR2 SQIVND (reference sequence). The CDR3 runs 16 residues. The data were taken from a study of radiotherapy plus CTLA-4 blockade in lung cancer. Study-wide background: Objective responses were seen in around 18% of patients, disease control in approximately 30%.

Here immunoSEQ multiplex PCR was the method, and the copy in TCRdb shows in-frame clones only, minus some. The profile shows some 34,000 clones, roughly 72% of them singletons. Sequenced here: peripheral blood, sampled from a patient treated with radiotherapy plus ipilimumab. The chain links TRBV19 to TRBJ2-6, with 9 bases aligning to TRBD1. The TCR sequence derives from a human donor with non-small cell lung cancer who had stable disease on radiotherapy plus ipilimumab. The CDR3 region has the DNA TGTGCCAGTAGTAGGACAGGGGCGACCGGGGCCAACGTCCTGACTTTC. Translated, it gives CASSRTGATGANVLTF.